The entry that follows covers one TCR beta chain sequence. The data belong to a study of blood T cell repertoires in COVID-19. Study-level background: The United States, Italy and Spain were the sources of the acute and convalescent COVID-19 samples. In each case, the material was cDNA or gDNA derived from T cells, B-cell-depleted T cells, or PBMCs.

Germline loops: CDR1 SGHNT, CDR2 YENEEA. This CDR3 contains 15 residues. V gave up 5 bases and J gave up 0 bases; unmatched junction bases: 1. Per the study methods: It was from reference gene primer amplification that nucleated cell counts were estimated. Sequencing was performed with immunoSEQ multiplex PCR; in TCRdb, only in-frame clones are kept and a portion is missing. V and J calls and clone size come straight from that table; D and trimming were deduced from the DNA. The sample lists around 200,000 clones, about 88% occurring once. Sequenced input: peripheral blood. The chain couples TRBV11-3 to TRBJ2-1, with TRBD2 identical over 10 bases. This clonotype was sampled from a man aged 40-50 years with active or convalescent COVID-19. The CDR3 nucleotides are TGTGCCAGCAGCGGGACTAGCGACTCCTACAATGAGCAGTTCTTC. It encodes CASSGTSDSYNEQFF.